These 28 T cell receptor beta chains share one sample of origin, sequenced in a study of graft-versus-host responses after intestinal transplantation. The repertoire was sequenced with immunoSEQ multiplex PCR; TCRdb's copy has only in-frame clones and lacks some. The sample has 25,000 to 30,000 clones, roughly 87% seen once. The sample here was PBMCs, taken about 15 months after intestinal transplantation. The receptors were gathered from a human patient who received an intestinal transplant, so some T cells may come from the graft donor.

CDR3 sequence (DNA): TGTGCCAGCAGCCCACCGAACACTGAAGCTTTCTTT. Protein sequence: CASSPPNTEAFF. This chain uses TRBV7-9 with TRBJ1-1; D remains ambiguous. CDR1 and CDR2 from the germline V gene are SEHNR and FQNEAQ (reference sequence). Trimming cost V 5 bases and J 1 base, with 5 bases left between them. The CDR3 sequence is 12 residues long.

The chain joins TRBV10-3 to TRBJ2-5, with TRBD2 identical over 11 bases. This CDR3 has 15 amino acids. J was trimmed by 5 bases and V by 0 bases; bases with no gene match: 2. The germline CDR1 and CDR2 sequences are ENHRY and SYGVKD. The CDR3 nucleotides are TGTGCCATCAGTGAGTCGGGGACTAGCGGTGAGACCCAGTACTTC. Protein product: CAISESGTSGETQYF.

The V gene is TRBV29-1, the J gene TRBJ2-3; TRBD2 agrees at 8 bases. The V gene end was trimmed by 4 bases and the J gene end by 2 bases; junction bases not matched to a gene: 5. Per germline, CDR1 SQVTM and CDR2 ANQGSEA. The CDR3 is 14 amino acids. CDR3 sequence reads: CSVGRTSSTDTQYF. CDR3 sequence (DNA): TGCAGCGTTGGACGGACTAGCTCCACAGATACGCAGTATTTT.

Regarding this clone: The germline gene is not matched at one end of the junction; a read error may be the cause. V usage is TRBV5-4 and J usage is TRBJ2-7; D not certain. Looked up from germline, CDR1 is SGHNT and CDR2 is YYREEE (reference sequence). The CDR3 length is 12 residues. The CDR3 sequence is CASSLSGTLRVF. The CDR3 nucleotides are TGTGCCAGCAGCTTGTCTGGTACACTTAGGGTCTTC.

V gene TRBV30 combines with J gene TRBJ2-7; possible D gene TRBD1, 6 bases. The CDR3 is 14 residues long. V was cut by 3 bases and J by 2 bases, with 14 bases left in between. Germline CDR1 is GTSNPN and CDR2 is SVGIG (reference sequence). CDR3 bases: TGTGCCTGGAGAAGGACAGTCTGGGCCTACGAGCAGTACTTC. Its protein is CAWRRTVWAYEQYF.

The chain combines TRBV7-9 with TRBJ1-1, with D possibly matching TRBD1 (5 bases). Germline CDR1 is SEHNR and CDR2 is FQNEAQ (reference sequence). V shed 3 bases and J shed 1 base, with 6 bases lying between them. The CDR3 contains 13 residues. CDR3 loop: CASSFQGNTEAFF. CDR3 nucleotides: TGTGCCAGCAGCTTCCAGGGGAACACTGAAGCTTTCTTT.

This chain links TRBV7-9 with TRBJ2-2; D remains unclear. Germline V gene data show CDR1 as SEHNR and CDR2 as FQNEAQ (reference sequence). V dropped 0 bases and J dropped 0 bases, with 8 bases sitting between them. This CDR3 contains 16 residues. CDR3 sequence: CASSLATGSNTGELFF. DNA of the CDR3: TGTGCCAGCAGCTTAGCAACGGGCTCGAACACCGGGGAGCTGTTTTTT.

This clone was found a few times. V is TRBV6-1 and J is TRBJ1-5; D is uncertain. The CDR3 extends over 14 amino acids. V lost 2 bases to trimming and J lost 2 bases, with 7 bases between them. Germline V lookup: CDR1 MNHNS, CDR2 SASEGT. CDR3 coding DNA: TGTGCCAGCAGTGAACTGGCAGGCAATCAGCCCCAGCATTTT. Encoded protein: CASSELAGNQPQHF.

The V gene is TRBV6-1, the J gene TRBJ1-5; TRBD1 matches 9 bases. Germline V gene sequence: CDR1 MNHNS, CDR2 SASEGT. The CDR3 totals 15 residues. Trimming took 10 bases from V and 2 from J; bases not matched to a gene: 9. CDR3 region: CATMAGDRGNQPQHF. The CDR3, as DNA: TGTGCCACGATGGCGGGGGACAGGGGCAATCAGCCCCAGCATTTT.

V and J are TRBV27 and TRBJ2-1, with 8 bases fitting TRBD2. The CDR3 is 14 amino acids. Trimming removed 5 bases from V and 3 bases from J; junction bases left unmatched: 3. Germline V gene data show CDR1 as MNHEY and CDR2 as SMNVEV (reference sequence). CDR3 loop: CASSKLADYNEQFF. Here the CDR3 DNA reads TGTGCCAGCAGTAAACTAGCGGACTACAATGAGCAGTTCTTC.

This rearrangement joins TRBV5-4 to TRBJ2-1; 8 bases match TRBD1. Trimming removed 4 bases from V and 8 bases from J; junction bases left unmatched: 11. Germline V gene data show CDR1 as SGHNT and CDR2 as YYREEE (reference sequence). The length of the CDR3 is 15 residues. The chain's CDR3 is CASSLRGGTGYEQFF. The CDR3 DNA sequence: TGTGCCAGCAGCCTAAGGGGTGGGACAGGATATGAGCAGTTCTTC.

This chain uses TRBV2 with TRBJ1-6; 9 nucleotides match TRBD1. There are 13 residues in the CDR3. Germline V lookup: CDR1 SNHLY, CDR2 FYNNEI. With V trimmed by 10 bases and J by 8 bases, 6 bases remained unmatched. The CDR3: CAIRGDRDSPLHF. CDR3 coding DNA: TGTGCCATCCGGGGGGACAGGGATTCACCCCTCCACTTT.

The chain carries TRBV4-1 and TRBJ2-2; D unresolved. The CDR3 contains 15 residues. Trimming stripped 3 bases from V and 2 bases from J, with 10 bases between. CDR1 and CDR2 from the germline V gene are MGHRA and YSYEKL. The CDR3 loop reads CASSQPGTNTGELFF. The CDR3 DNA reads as TGCGCCAGCAGCCAGCCGGGTACCAACACCGGGGAGCTGTTTTTT.

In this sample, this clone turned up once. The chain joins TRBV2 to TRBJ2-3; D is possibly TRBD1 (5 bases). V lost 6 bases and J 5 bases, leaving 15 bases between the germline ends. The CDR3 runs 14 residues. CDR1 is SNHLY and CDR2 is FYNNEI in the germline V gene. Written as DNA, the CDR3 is TGTGCCAGCAGGGTAAGGGGTCCCGGAGATACGCAGTATTTT. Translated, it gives CASRVRGPGDTQYF.

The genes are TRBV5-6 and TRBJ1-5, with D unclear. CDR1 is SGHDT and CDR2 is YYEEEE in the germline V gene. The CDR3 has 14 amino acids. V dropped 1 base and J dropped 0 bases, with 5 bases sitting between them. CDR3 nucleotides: TGTGCCAGCAGCTTGTCCTATAGCAATCAGCCCCAGCATTTT. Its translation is CASSLSYSNQPQHF.

The CDR3 coding sequence is TGTGCCTGGAGTCCGGTGGGGACAGGGGGCCCAGAGACCCAGTACTTC. Protein product: CAWSPVGTGGPETQYF. This chain links TRBV30 with TRBJ2-5, with 12 positions matching TRBD1. From germline, CDR1 is GTSNPN and CDR2 SVGIG (reference sequence). V lost 2 bases to trimming and J lost 4 bases; unmatched junction nucleotides: 8. This CDR3 comprises 16 residues.

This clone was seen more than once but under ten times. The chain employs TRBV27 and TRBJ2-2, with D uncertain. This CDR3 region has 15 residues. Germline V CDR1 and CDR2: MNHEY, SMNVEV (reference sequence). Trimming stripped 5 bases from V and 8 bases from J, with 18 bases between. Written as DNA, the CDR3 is TGTGCCAGCAGTCTGCTGTCGGGCGGTTGGGGGGAGCTGTTTTTT. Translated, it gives CASSLLSGGWGELFF.

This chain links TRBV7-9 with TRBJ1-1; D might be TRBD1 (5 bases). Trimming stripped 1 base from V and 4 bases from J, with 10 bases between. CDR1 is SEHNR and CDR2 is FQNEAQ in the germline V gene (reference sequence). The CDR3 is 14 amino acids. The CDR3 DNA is TGTGCCAGCAGCTTAGATCTGGGGGGCACTGAAGCTTTCTTT. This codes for CASSLDLGGTEAFF.

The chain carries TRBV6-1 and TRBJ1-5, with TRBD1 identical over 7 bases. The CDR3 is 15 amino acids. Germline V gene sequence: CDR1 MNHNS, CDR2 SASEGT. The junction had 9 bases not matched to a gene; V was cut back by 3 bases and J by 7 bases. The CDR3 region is CASSDPFPQGQPQHF. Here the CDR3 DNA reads TGTGCCAGCAGTGATCCTTTTCCACAGGGGCAGCCCCAGCATTTT.

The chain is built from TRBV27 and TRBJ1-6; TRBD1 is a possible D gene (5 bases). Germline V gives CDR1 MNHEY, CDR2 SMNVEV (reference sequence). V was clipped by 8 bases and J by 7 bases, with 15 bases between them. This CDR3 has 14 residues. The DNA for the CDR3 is TGTGCCAGCGGGGAGGGGCAGTCGAATTCACCCCTCCACTTT. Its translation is CASGEGQSNSPLHF.

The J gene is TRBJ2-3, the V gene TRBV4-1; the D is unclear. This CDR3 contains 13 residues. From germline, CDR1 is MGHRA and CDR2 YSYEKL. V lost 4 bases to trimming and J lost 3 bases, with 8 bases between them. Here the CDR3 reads CASSPPLTDTQYF. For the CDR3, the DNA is TGCGCCAGCAGCCCCCCTTTAACAGATACGCAGTATTTT.

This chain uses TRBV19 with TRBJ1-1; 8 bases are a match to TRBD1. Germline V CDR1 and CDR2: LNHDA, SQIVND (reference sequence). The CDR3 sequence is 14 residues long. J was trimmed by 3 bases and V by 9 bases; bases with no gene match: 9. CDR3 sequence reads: CASSWTGPDTEAFF. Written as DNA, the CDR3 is TGTGCCAGCTCCTGGACAGGGCCGGACACTGAAGCTTTCTTT.

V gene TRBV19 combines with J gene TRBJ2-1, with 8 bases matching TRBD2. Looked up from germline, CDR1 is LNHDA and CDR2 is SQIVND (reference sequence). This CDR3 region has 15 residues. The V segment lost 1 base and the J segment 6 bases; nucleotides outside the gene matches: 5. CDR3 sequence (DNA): TGTGCCAGTAGTATAGTGGGACTAGGAGGCAATGAGCAGTTCTTC. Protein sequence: CASSIVGLGGNEQFF.

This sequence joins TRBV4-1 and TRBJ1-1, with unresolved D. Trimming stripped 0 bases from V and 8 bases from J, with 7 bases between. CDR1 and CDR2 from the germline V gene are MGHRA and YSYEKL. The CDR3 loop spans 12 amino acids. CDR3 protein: CASSQEAREAFF. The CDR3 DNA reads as TGCGCCAGCAGCCAAGAAGCCAGGGAAGCTTTCTTT.

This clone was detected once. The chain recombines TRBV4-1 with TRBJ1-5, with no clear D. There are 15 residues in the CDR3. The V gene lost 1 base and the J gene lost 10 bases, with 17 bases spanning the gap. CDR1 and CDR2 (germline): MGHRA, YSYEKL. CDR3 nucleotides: TGCGCCAGCAGCCAAGGGGTGAGGTTCCTGGATCCCCAGCATTTT. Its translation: CASSQGVRFLDPQHF.

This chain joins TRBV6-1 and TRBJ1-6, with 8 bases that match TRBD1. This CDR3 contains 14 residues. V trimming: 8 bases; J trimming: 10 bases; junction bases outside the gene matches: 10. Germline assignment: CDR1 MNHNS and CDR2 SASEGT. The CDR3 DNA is TGTGCCAGCGGGGGGTCAGGGGGCGGGTCACCCCTCCACTTT. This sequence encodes CASGGSGGGSPLHF.

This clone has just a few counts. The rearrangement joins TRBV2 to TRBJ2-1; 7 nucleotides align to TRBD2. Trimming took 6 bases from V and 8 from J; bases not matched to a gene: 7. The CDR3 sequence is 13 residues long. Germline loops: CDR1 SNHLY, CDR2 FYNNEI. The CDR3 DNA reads TGTGCCAGCAGCCGGGGAGGGTCGGATGAGCAGTTCTTC. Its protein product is CASSRGGSDEQFF.

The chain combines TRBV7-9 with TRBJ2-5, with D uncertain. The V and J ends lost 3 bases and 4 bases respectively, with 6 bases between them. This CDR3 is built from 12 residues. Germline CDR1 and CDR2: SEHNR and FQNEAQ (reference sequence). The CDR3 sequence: CASSFTLETQYF. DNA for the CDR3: TGTGCCAGCAGCTTTACTTTAGAGACCCAGTACTTC.